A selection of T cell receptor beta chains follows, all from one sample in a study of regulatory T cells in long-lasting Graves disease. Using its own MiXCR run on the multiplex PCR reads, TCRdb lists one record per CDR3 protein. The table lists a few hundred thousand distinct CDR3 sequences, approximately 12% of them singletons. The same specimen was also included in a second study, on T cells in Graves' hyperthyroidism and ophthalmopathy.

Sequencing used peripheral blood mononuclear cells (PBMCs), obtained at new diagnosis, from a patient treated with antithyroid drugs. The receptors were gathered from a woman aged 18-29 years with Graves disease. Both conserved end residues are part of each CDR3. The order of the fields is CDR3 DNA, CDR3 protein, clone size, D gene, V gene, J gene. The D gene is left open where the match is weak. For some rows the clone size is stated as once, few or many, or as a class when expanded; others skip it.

TGTGCCAGCAGCCAAGTCAGCGGGGGGGTTCTGGAGACCCAGTACTTC	CASSQVSGGVLETQYF	few	TRBD2	TRBV14	TRBJ2-5
TGTGCCAGCAGACGAGGGACTAGCGGGGGGGCGCAGACCCAGTACTTC	CASRRGTSGGAQTQYF	many	TRBD2	TRBV12-3/TRBV12-4	TRBJ2-5
TGTGCCAGCAGAGGCGTCCTAGTTCGGGTAACAGACGAGCAGTACTTC	CASRGVLVRVTDEQYF	many	-	TRBV28	TRBJ2-7
TGTGCCAGCTCACCTGGGCAGGGCGGTGATCAGCCCCAGCATTTT	CASSPGQGGDQPQHF	-	-	TRBV18	TRBJ1-5
TGCAGTGCTCGTCTTGCAACTAATGAAAAACTGTTTTTT	CSARLATNEKLFF	many	-	TRBV20-1	TRBJ1-4
TGTGCCAGTAGTATAGGGCAGGCCTTTGGGCCCCAGCATTTT	CASSIGQAFGPQHF	few	-	TRBV19	TRBJ1-5
TGTGCCATCAGTGAGTCGGCAGGGAGCACAGATACGCAGTATTTT	CAISESAGSTDTQYF	many	-	TRBV10-3	TRBJ2-3
TGTGCCAGCAGTTTTTCTACCGGACAGGGGGCCAAAAACATTCAGTACTTC	CASSFSTGQGAKNIQYF	many	TRBD1	TRBV27	TRBJ2-4
TGTGCCAGCAGCCAGGCACAGGGGAACACTGAAGCTTTCTTT	CASSQAQGNTEAFF	-	-	TRBV4-2	TRBJ1-1
TGTGCCAGCAGCCCGTGGCGGATACAAGAGACCCAGTACTTC	CASSPWRIQETQYF	few	-	TRBV3-1	TRBJ2-5
TGTGCCAGCCTCCTCGTGGCGGGAGCAACGAATGAGCAGTTCTTC	CASLLVAGATNEQFF	many	TRBD2	TRBV6-1	TRBJ2-1
TGTGCCAGCTCACCAGGGAGGCTGGGGGGCACAGATACGCAGTATTTT	CASSPGRLGGTDTQYF	many	-	TRBV18	TRBJ2-3
TGTGCCACCAGTGGTATGAGCGGGGCTTCCTTCAATGAGCAGTTCTTC	CATSGMSGASFNEQFF	many	TRBD2	TRBV24-1	TRBJ2-1
TGCGCCAGCAGCCCCTCGGGGGCAGGGTTCGATGGCTACACCTTC	CASSPSGAGFDGYTF	-	-	TRBV5-1	TRBJ1-2
TGTGCCAGCGCCTCCCAACCTAAGACTAGCGGGAGGGCCGTGGATGAGCAGTTCTTC	CASASQPKTSGRAVDEQFF	many	TRBD2	TRBV27	TRBJ2-1
TGCAGTGCTCGAGGACAGGGGCGCTTAATCGCCTTCACAGATACGCAGTATTTT	CSARGQGRLIAFTDTQYF	-	TRBD1	TRBV20-1	TRBJ2-3
TGTGCCAGCAACCCTGGCCGGACGGGACTAGAGGGCAATGAGCAGTTCTTC	CASNPGRTGLEGNEQFF	many	TRBD2	TRBV12-3/TRBV12-4	TRBJ2-1
TGTGCCAGCAGCCAAGATACGGTATTGGGAGGGGGTAATGAGCAGTTCTTC	CASSQDTVLGGGNEQFF	few	-	TRBV14	TRBJ2-1
TGCAGTGCTAGAGAGAGGGCAGGGTGGGGAAACATTCAGTACTTC	CSARERAGWGNIQYF	many	-	TRBV20-1	TRBJ2-4
TGTGCCAGCAGCGCCCTGGGACGGAACACTGAAGCTTTCTTT	CASSALGRNTEAFF	many	-	TRBV27	TRBJ1-1
TGTGCCAGCAGCTTAGATGGCCAGGGCCACTATGGCTACACCTTC	CASSLDGQGHYGYTF	many	-	TRBV11-2	TRBJ1-2
TGTGCCAGCAGCCCCCGGGGGATGAACACTGAAGCTTTCTTT	CASSPRGMNTEAFF	many	-	TRBV3-1	TRBJ1-1
TGTGCCAGCAGCTTTAACCTCCAGCAGACCCAGTACTTC	CASSFNLQQTQYF	many	-	TRBV7-2	TRBJ2-5
TGTGCCAGCAGCTTACTATTGAACACTGAAGCTTTCTTT	CASSLLLNTEAFF	many	-	TRBV6-2/TRBV6-3	TRBJ1-1
TGCAGTGCCCGTTTGCTAGGTAGCGGGCCCTACAATGAGCAGTTCTTC	CSARLLGSGPYNEQFF	few	TRBD2	TRBV20-1	TRBJ2-1
TGTGCCAGCAGTTTCCCTCTATCGAATGAAAAACTGTTTTTT	CASSFPLSNEKLFF	many	-	TRBV27	TRBJ1-4
TGTGCCAGCAGCCCAGCATGGGAAACTGAAGCTTTCTTT	CASSPAWETEAFF	many	-	TRBV9	TRBJ1-1
TGTGCCAGCAACCCCGTAGGCGGCTATAGCAATCAGCCCCAGCATTTT	CASNPVGGYSNQPQHF	many	-	TRBV2	TRBJ1-5
TGTGCCAGCAGTTTAAATCAGGGCAATCAGCCCCAGCATTTT	CASSLNQGNQPQHF	many	-	TRBV28	TRBJ1-5
TGTGCCAGTCGGGTCCCGTGGGAGAGGACTGAAGCTTTCTTT	CASRVPWERTEAFF	many	-	TRBV19	TRBJ1-1
TGTGCCTGGAGCCTCGGACAGGGTAGCACTGAAGCTTTCTTT	CAWSLGQGSTEAFF	few	TRBD1	TRBV30	TRBJ1-1
TGTGCCAGCAGCTTGTGGGGGGACAAACGGTTCTTC	CASSLWGDKRFF	many	-	TRBV5-4	TRBJ2-1
TGTGCCAGCGGGGGCGCTTGGGGTATCTACGAGCAGTACTTC	CASGGAWGIYEQYF	many	-	TRBV28	TRBJ2-7
TGTGCCAGCAGTGGAACCACAGGTCATCAGCCCCAGCATTTT	CASSGTTGHQPQHF	many	-	TRBV6-4	TRBJ1-5
TGTGCCAGCAACGGGGACAGGGGGCGGCCATTGCTGAACACTGAAGCTTTCTTT	CASNGDRGRPLLNTEAFF	few	TRBD1	TRBV2	TRBJ1-1
TGTGCCAGCAGCGGGACGCAGCCTAGGGAGGAGCAGTTCTTC	CASSGTQPREEQFF	-	-	TRBV9	TRBJ2-1
TGCGCCAGCAGCCAAGATCATGGACCCCGGGACTACAATGAGCAGTTCTTC	CASSQDHGPRDYNEQFF	many	-	TRBV4-3	TRBJ2-1
TGTGCCAGCAGCTTAGTTCAGGGTTCGAACACTGAAGCTTTCTTT	CASSLVQGSNTEAFF	-	-	TRBV7-9	TRBJ1-1
TGTGCCAGCAGCTTAGGATGGAGGGGCCCTAGCGGGGGGATTCAAGAGACCCAGTACTTC	CASSLGWRGPSGGIQETQYF	many	TRBD2	TRBV7-8	TRBJ2-5
TGTGCCAGCAGCTTAGGGACAGGGATGAAGGATCAGCCCCAGCATTTT	CASSLGTGMKDQPQHF	many	TRBD1	TRBV5-6	TRBJ1-5
TGCGCCAGCAGCCAAGGGACAGACCCTAACTATGGCTACACCTTC	CASSQGTDPNYGYTF	-	-	TRBV4-1	TRBJ1-2
TGCAGTGCTAGGATGCCCCCGGCCTACCGTAAAGAGACCCAGTACTTC	CSARMPPAYRKETQYF	many	-	TRBV20-1	TRBJ2-5
TGCGCCAGCAGCCCCGAGGGGACCTGGGAGACCCAGTACTTC	CASSPEGTWETQYF	-	-	TRBV5-1	TRBJ2-5
TGTGCCAGCAGCCCCACTTTTGCTCGCGGGAGGGCGGCAGATACGCAGTATTTT	CASSPTFARGRAADTQYF	-	TRBD2	TRBV7-8	TRBJ2-3
TGTGCCAGCAGCTTCTCCTCCAGGGGAGGGGACGAGCAGTACTTC	CASSFSSRGGDEQYF	many	-	TRBV7-9	TRBJ2-7
TGTGCCAGCAGTAGGGACCTGACAGATGCCGAGCAGTACTTC	CASSRDLTDAEQYF	many	-	TRBV11-2	TRBJ2-7
TGTGCCAGCAGTCGTGGGTACACTGAAGCTTTCTTT	CASSRGYTEAFF	many	-	TRBV12-3/TRBV12-4	TRBJ1-1
-	CASSFLEIKGEKLFF	many	-	TRBV12-3/TRBV12-4	TRBJ1-4
TGTGCCAGCGGCTTGAGGGAGGCGCGGGGCTACACCTTC	CASGLREARGYTF	few	-	TRBV6-1	TRBJ1-2
TGCAGTGCTAGAGGCCAGGGGGCTCAAGCCCAGCATTTT	CSARGQGAQAQHF	many	TRBD1	TRBV20-1	TRBJ1-5
TGTGCCTGGATGCGGGACAGGGATGCCGGGGAGCTGTTTTTT	CAWMRDRDAGELFF	many	TRBD1	TRBV30	TRBJ2-2
TGTGCCAGCAACTATCAGGGCCCAACCTACGAGCAGTACTTC	CASNYQGPTYEQYF	many	-	TRBV12-3/TRBV12-4	TRBJ2-7
TGTGCCTGCTACACGACCGTGAACTACTCCTACGAGCAGTACTTC	CACYTTVNYSYEQYF	few	-	TRBV2	TRBJ2-7
TGTGCCAGCAGCGGGGGACTAGCGGCGGGGAATGAGCAGTTCTTC	CASSGGLAAGNEQFF	few	TRBD2	TRBV13	TRBJ2-1